This T cell receptor (beta chain) came from a study of shared clonotypes between healthy human individuals. Trimming pared 5 bases from V and 5 bases from J, leaving 7 bases between. The CDR3 length is 12 residues. Germline lookup yields CDR1 SGHRS and CDR2 YFSETQ. Points from the study as a whole: A handful of donors shared approximately 5% of their naive CD4 clonotypes.

Sequencing was performed with immunoSEQ multiplex PCR; in TCRdb, only in-frame clones are kept and a portion is missing. This repertoire shows some 900,000 clones, about 80% found once; its top ten account for over 1.3%. All donors qualified as healthy HIV-negative adults and had experienced no recent acute infections or vaccinations. As regards this clone: Its cognate antigen is unknown.

This TCR derives from a man between 18 and 35 years old in good health. The chain uses TRBV5-1 and TRBJ2-2, with D uncertain. Sequencing was carried out using memory CD4+ T cells sorted from blood. Described subset: CD45RA-negative fraction. CDR3: CASRYSTGELFF. CDR3 nucleotide sequence: TGCGCCAGCAGGTACTCTACCGGGGAGCTGTTTTTT.